These 18 T cell receptor beta chains came from one sample sequenced in a study of early T cells in non-severe SARS-CoV-2 infection. TCRdb analysed the 5' RACE reads with MiXCR anew, one entry per CDR3 protein. The profile shows some 19,000 distinct CDR3 sequences, more than 4% of them singletons. Input material: whole blood. These receptors came from an adult who was a healthcare worker with PCR-confirmed SARS-CoV-2 infection or an uninfected control (not recorded which).

This clonotype was recorded many times. This chain links TRBV18 with TRBJ2-2; D uncertain. Trimming took off 1 base at V and 0 bases at J, with 6 bases between the two ends. This CDR3 region has 15 residues. CDR1 and CDR2 from the germline V gene are KGHSH and LQKENI. CDR3 region: CASSPQLPNTGELFF. DNA for the CDR3: TGTGCCAGCTCACCACAGTTGCCGAACACCGGGGAGCTGTTTTTT.

At least ten counts were recorded for this clonotype. V gene TRBV27 combines with J gene TRBJ2-2, with a weak D call TRBD2 (5 bases). Germline V CDR1 and CDR2: MNHEY, SMNVEV (reference sequence). V lost 7 bases and J lost 4, with 13 bases in between. CDR3 length equals 14 residues. CDR3 residues: CASINLGSTGELFF. CDR3 in DNA: TGTGCCAGCATCAATTTGGGGAGCACCGGGGAGCTGTTTTTT.

This clonotype was seen repeatedly, ten times or more. This chain links TRBV12-3 or TRBV12-4 with TRBJ2-2; 7 bases line up with TRBD2. The J segment lost 4 bases and the V segment lost 5 bases, leaving 10 bases of the junction unmatched. The CDR3 is made up of 16 amino acids. The DNA of the CDR3 is TGTGCCAGCAGTACGCCGGGGGGTTGGAGCACCGGGGAGCTGTTTTTT. It translates to CASSTPGGWSTGELFF.

The V call is TRBV5-4, the J call TRBJ2-2; 9 bases map to TRBD1. J lost 4 bases, V lost 2 bases, and 9 bases had no gene match. Germline V CDR1 and CDR2: SGHNT, YYREEE (reference sequence). The CDR3 spans 17 residues. CDR3 sequence reads: CASSLGQGTTVTGELFF. The CDR3 coding sequence is TGTGCCAGCAGCTTAGGACAGGGGACGACGGTCACCGGGGAGCTGTTTTTT.

In its sample, this clonotype was seen a few times. The chain has TRBV5-8 and TRBJ1-4; no clear D gene. V was cut by 7 bases and J by 8 bases, with 18 bases left in between. The germline V gene has CDR1 SGHTS and CDR2 YDEGEE. This CDR3 is 14 amino acids long. Here the CDR3 reads CASGPHPLGEKLFF. Written as DNA, the CDR3 is TGTGCCAGCGGCCCCCACCCCCTCGGGGAAAAACTGTTTTTT.

This clonotype showed up many times. The V and J genes are TRBV5-1 and TRBJ2-1; 15 bases fit TRBD2. From germline, CDR1 is SGHRS and CDR2 YFSETQ. J lost 7 bases, V lost 4 bases, and 6 bases had no gene match. The CDR3 has 16 amino acids. The CDR3 reads CASSLGTSGGTNEQFF. For the CDR3, the DNA is TGCGCCAGCAGCCTAGGGACTAGCGGGGGGACGAATGAGCAGTTCTTC.

This clonotype was found many times. This chain links TRBV7-2 with TRBJ2-3; D not certain. There are 12 residues in the CDR3. Germline V gene sequence: CDR1 SGHTA, CDR2 FQGNSA. Trimming took 1 base from V and 7 from J, leaving 6 bases between them. The CDR3 is CASSLDGYTQYF. CDR3 nucleotide sequence: TGTGCCAGCAGCTTAGACGGTTATACGCAGTATTTT.

At least ten counts were recorded for this clonotype. The V call is TRBV11-2, the J call TRBJ2-1, with 8 bases fitting TRBD1. J gave up 8 bases and V 0 bases, and 6 bases lay outside the gene matches. The CDR3 sequence is 15 residues long. Germline V lookup: CDR1 SGHAT, CDR2 FQNNGV. The CDR3 DNA reads TGTGCCAGCAGCTTAGAAGGACAGGGAATATATGAGCAGTTCTTC. Its translation is CASSLEGQGIYEQFF.

This clonotype has a count of ten or more. The DNA for the CDR3 is TGTGCCAGCAGCCAAGAAAGTTTAGGGCTGATCTCCTACGAGCAGTACTTC. This translates into CASSQESLGLISYEQYF. V is TRBV14 and J is TRBJ2-7; unclear D gene. The CDR3 is 17 residues long. Trimming took off 0 bases at V and 0 bases at J, with 15 bases between the two ends. From germline, CDR1 is SGHDN and CDR2 FVKESK.

This clonotype was picked up many times. The genes are TRBV20-1 and TRBJ2-7; TRBD2 agrees at 9 bases. Trimming removed 3 bases from V and 3 bases from J; junction bases left unmatched: 9. The V gene's germline CDR1 is DFQATT and CDR2 SNEGSKA (reference sequence). This CDR3 is built from 15 residues. The CDR3 DNA sequence: TGCAGTGCTAGTCCCATGGTAGCGGGGGTCTACGAGCAGTACTTC. It is translated as CSASPMVAGVYEQYF.

This clonotype was picked up a small number of times. The chain carries TRBV14 and TRBJ2-5; 8 bases map to TRBD2. Germline values: CDR1 SGHDN, CDR2 FVKESK. The junction had 8 bases not matched to a gene; V was cut back by 4 bases and J by 7 bases. The CDR3 is 14 amino acids. The CDR3 DNA reads as TGTGCCAGCAGCCCAGGACTAGCTGTGGGGACCCAGTACTTC. It encodes CASSPGLAVGTQYF.

This clonotype was observed many times. The gene calls are TRBV5-6 and TRBJ1-1, with D uncertain. Deletions cut 1 base from V and 0 bases from J, with 4 bases between. This CDR3 has 13 amino acids. The germline V gene encodes CDR1 SGHDT and CDR2 YYEEEE. CDR3 in DNA: TGTGCCAGCAGCTTGACAGTGAACACTGAAGCTTTCTTT. It translates to CASSLTVNTEAFF.

This clonotype was detected ten times or more. V gene TRBV15 combines with J gene TRBJ1-2, with 7 bases aligning to TRBD1. Germline V gives CDR1 LNHNV, CDR2 YYDKDF (reference sequence). V lost 1 base and J lost 6; bases outside the gene matches: 5. This CDR3 is built from 14 residues. As DNA, the CDR3 is TGTGCCACCAGCAGAGCCTGGGACAGCGATGGCTACACCTTC. Translated: CATSRAWDSDGYTF.

This clonotype has a handful of counts. The V gene is TRBV6-1, the J gene TRBJ1-5; 8 bases fit TRBD1. V shed 6 bases and J 2 bases; nucleotides not matched to a gene: 12. Germline lookup yields CDR1 MNHNS and CDR2 SASEGT. The CDR3 runs 17 residues. Here the CDR3 reads CASSANTLTGGNQPQHF. The CDR3 DNA reads TGTGCCAGCAGCGCCAATACCCTGACAGGGGGCAATCAGCCCCAGCATTTT.

This clonotype has a count of ten or more. In DNA form, the CDR3 reads TGTGCCAGCAGCTTAGGTTGGGGGCTAAGCACTGAAGCTTTCTTT. This codes for CASSLGWGLSTEAFF. This chain uses TRBV7-9 with TRBJ1-1, with D maybe TRBD1 (6 bases). Trimming stripped 1 base from V and 4 bases from J, with 13 bases between. Germline-derived CDR1 and CDR2 are SEHNR and FQNEAQ (reference sequence). The CDR3 totals 15 residues.

This clonotype was picked up many times. The chain couples TRBV6-1 to TRBJ1-2; D perhaps matches TRBD1 (6 bases). Trimming removed 8 bases at V and 8 bases at J, with 18 bases between. CDR1 and CDR2 (germline): MNHNS, SASEGT. CDR3 length: 13 residues. DNA of the CDR3: TGTGCCAGCCTTGAGCGGGGGCGGGTCGGCTACACCTTC. This translates into CASLERGRVGYTF.

This clonotype was detected a few times. The gene calls are TRBV6-2 or TRBV6-3 and TRBJ2-7; D remains ambiguous. Germline V gene data show CDR1 as MNHEY and CDR2 as SVGEGT. Trimming stripped 2 bases from V and 8 bases from J, with 7 bases between. The CDR3 is made up of 11 amino acids. CDR3 DNA sequence: TGTGCCAGCAGTTACCCTGGACAGCAGTACTTC. Its translation: CASSYPGQQYF.

The chain combines TRBV9 with TRBJ2-1; the D gene is possibly TRBD2 (7 bases). V was cut by 6 bases and J by 0 bases, with 13 bases left in between. The CDR3 contains 15 residues. Germline-derived CDR1 and CDR2 are SGDLS and YYNGEE. CDR3 residues: CASNEGGSSYNEQFF. The DNA for the CDR3 is TGTGCCAGCAATGAGGGGGGGAGCTCCTACAATGAGCAGTTCTTC.